This T cell receptor beta chain was sequenced for a study of siplizumab effects on memory and regulatory T cells. Study-wide results and caveats: It seemed that naive T cells were more diverse than memory cells and were major contributors to the alloresponse. Sequences that were alloreactive and traceable to unstimulated CD4+ memory cells were significantly reduced by siplizumab.

The table came from immunoSEQ multiplex PCR; TCRdb's copy has only in-frame clones and leaves some out. Here the sample spans about 50,000 clones, around 97% being singletons. Regarding this clone: Its cognate antigen is unknown.

This CDR3 region has 16 residues. Trimming cost V 5 bases and J 0 bases, with 13 bases left between them. Germline V CDR1 and CDR2: SGHTA, FQGTGA. The sequence was collected from a human donor in good health. The specimen was naive CD8+ T cells sorted from blood. This sequence joins TRBV7-3 and TRBJ1-4, with a possible D match to TRBD1 (6 bases). CDR3 nucleotides: TGTGCCAGCAGCCCCAGACAGGAGGCAACTAATGAAAAACTGTTTTTT. Amino acid sequence: CASSPRQEATNEKLFF.